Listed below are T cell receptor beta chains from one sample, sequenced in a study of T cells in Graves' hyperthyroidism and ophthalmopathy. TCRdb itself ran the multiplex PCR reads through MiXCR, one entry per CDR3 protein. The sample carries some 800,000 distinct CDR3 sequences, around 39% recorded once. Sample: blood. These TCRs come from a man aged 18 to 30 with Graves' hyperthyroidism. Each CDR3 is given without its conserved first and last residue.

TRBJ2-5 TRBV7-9 ASSLPPTETQY
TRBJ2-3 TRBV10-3 AIARDSSTDTQY
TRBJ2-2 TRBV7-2 ASSPFAAPGLDTGELF
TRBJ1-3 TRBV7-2 ASSQGWSSGNTIY
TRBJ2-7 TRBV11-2 ASSPRRGGEQY
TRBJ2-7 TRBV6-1 ASSEGDRVYEQY
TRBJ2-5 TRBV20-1 SAKDEVQETQY
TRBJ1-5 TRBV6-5 ASSLVLKKH
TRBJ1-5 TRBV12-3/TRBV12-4 ASSGTGRNQPQH
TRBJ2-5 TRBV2 ASSEDGGAFGTQY
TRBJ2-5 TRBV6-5 ASITSGGAGETQY
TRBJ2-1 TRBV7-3 ASSLGLARLSGNEQF
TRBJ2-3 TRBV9 ASSHGLADRTDTQY
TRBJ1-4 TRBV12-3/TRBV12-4 ASSSRDRDEKLF
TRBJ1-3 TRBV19 ASYDGNTIY
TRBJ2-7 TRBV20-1 SAPRTGRETYEQY
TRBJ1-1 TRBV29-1 SVRYGGYTEAF
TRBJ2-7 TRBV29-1 SVDSRLGEQY
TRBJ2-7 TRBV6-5 ASRTSGQGGHEQY
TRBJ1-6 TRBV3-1 ASSLGTALLH
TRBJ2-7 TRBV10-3 ASSAWAYEQY
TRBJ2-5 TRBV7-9 ASSLDGNFQETQY
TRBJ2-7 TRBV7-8 ASSLAIDYEQY
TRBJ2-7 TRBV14 ASSRTGGSHEQY
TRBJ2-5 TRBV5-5 ASNRDYQETQY
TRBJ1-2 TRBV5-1 ASSLGQGSIGYT
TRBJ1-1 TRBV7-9 ASSLYDSPSVEAF
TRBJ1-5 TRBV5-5 ASSLGGLGVVQPQH
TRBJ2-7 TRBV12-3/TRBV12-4 ASSSPQDSPKMEY
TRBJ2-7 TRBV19 ASRDTGRRGYEQY
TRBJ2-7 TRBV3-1 ASSHPGTGLYEQY
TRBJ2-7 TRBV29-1 SVEDQRDEQY
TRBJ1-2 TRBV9 ASSVGEVDRRRN
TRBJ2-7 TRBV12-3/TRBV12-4 ASSLVAGGLGEQY
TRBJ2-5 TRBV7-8 ASSPPRQETQY
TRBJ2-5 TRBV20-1 SARDRRPLRRETQY
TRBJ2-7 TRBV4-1 ASSQSRDPAYEQY
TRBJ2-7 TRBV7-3 ASSRVPGYEQY
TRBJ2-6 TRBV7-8 ASSLTTDYSGANVLT
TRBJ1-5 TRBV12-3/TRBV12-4 ASSFMPGRYSNQPQH